This TCR beta chain was profiled in a study of Ad26.COV2.S vaccination and SARS-CoV-2 variants. Overall study: The donor participated in the COV1001 trial, in its Ad26.COV2.S arm. Whole-study findings and limits: Among vaccine recipients, spike-specific TCR breadth exceeded that of placebo recipients. Breadth of non-spike TCRs did not differ between vaccinees and placebo recipients.

Described treatment: roughly 18 received Ad26.COV2.S at low or high dose, single or two shots; several received placebo; per-sample allocation not given. Samples were taken on day 63 after the first vaccine or placebo injection. The V and J ends lost 1 base and 4 bases respectively, with 10 bases between them. This CDR3 is built from 14 residues. Germline lookup yields CDR1 LGHDT and CDR2 YNNKEL (reference sequence). A word on this clone: Its antigen is as yet unknown.

TCRdb keeps only in-frame clones here, not all; method: immunoSEQ multiplex PCR. Of about 370,000 clones detected, around 85% appear once; the ten largest clones hold 3% to 3.5%. The receptor was derived from a person aged 18-65 years who received the Ad26.COV2.S COVID-19 vaccine or a placebo. Specimen: peripheral blood, collected in a trial of Ad26.COV2.S vaccine versus placebo. The gene calls are TRBV3-1 (or the pseudogene TRBV3-2) and TRBJ1-1; tentative D call: TRBD1 (5 bases). The CDR3 sequence is CASSQVGDGTEAFF. The CDR3 DNA follows: TGTGCCAGCAGCCAAGTAGGGGACGGCACTGAAGCTTTCTTT.